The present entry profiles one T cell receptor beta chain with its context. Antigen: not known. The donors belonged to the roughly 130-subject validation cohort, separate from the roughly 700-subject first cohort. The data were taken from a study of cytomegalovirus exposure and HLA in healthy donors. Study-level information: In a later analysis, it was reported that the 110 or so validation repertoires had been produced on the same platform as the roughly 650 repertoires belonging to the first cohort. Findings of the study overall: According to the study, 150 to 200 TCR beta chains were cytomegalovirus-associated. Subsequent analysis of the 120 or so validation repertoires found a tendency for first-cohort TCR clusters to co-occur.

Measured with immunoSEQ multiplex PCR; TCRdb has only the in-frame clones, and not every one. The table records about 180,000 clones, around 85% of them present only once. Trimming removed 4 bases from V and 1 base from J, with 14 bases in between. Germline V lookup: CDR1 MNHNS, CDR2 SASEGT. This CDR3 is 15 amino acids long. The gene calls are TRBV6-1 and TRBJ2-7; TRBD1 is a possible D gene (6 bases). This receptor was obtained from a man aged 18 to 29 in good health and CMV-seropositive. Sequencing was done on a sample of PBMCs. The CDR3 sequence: CASSGSRDNSYEQYF. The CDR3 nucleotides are TGTGCCAGCAGTGGAAGTCGGGACAATTCCTACGAGCAGTACTTC.